These 24 T cell receptor beta chains came from one sample sequenced in a study of graft-versus-host responses after intestinal transplantation. The data were produced by immunoSEQ multiplex PCR, yet TCRdb's version contains in-frame clones alone and is incomplete. The data hold 85,000 to 100,000 clones, with 85% to 95% observed a single time. These TCRs' antigens remain unknown. Sequencing was performed on unstimulated CD4+ T cells sorted from spleen or lymph node cells, taken before transplant. The origin of the receptors is a human donor who was the organ donor for an intestinal transplant.

This chain links TRBV5-5 with TRBJ2-7; 9 bases line up with TRBD1. Trimming removed 5 bases from V and 0 bases from J; junction bases left unmatched: 0. CDR1 is SGHKS and CDR2 is YYEKEE in the germline V gene (reference sequence). The CDR3 length is 13 residues. The CDR3 DNA is TGTGCCAGCAGGACAGGGGGCTCCTACGAGCAGTACTTC. Encoded protein: CASRTGGSYEQYF.

This sequence joins TRBV9 and TRBJ2-5; TRBD1 aligns across 8 bases. The germline V gene encodes CDR1 SGDLS and CDR2 YYNGEE. J was trimmed by 5 bases and V by 0 bases; bases with no gene match: 6. The CDR3 consists of 15 residues. CDR3 nucleotides: TGTGCCAGCAGCGTAGACAGGGGGTCATCGGAGACCCAGTACTTC. Translated, it gives CASSVDRGSSETQYF.

V and J are TRBV2 and TRBJ2-1; TRBD2 aligns across 11 bases. The CDR3 is 14 amino acids. CDR1 is SNHLY and CDR2 is FYNNEI in the germline V gene. Unmatched junction bases numbered 11, after V lost 4 bases and J lost 15 bases. This chain's CDR3 is CASSAPVTSGSLFF. CDR3 bases: TGTGCCAGCAGTGCCCCTGTTACTAGCGGGAGTCTGTTCTTC.

The V gene is TRBV18, the J gene TRBJ1-5; D not resolved. CDR3 length: 16 residues. Germline V gene lookup returns CDR1 KGHSH and CDR2 LQKENI. With 3 bases removed from V and 0 bases from J, the gap between germline ends came to 12 bases. The CDR3 bases are TGTGCCAGCTCACCCACACCTTATTATAGCAATCAGCCCCAGCATTTT. It encodes CASSPTPYYSNQPQHF.

The rearrangement links TRBV2 to TRBJ2-7; 13 bases match TRBD2. This CDR3 comprises 15 residues. Looked up from germline, CDR1 is SNHLY and CDR2 is FYNNEI. V gave up 5 bases and J gave up 5 bases; unmatched junction bases: 6. CDR3: CASSRRTSGSHEQYF. CDR3 sequence (DNA): TGTGCCAGCAGTCGTAGGACTAGCGGGAGCCACGAGCAGTACTTC.

This chain links TRBV21-1 with TRBJ1-5; TRBD1 is the table's D call and was not checked against the DNA. TRBV21-1 counts as a pseudogene. The CDR3 spans 15 residues. This chain's CDR3 is CASSKAGYSNQPQHF. Here the CDR3 DNA reads TGTGCCAGCAGCAAAGCGGGCTATAGCAATCAGCCCCAGCATTTT.

The CDR3 loop is CSVEDRGYGYTF. As DNA, the CDR3 is TGCAGCGTTGAGGACAGGGGCTATGGCTACACCTTC. The chain couples TRBV29-1 to TRBJ1-2, with 9 bases lining up with TRBD1. J was trimmed by 4 bases and V by 3 bases; bases with no gene match: 0. Germline values: CDR1 SQVTM, CDR2 ANQGSEA. This CDR3 spans 12 amino acids.

V usage is TRBV6-4 and J usage is TRBJ1-3, with a possible D match to TRBD1 (6 bases). Germline assignment: CDR1 MRHNA and CDR2 SNTAGT. The CDR3 contains 12 residues. V was clipped by 10 bases and J by 8 bases, with 15 bases between them. The CDR3 is CAIPPRGHTIYF. The CDR3 coding sequence is TGTGCCATACCTCCCAGGGGCCACACCATATATTTT.

The chain recombines TRBV30 with TRBJ1-1; possibly TRBD1 for D (6 bases). This CDR3 contains 13 residues. Germline V gene lookup returns CDR1 GTSNPN and CDR2 SVGIG (reference sequence). V lost 1 base and J lost 5, with 11 bases in between. CDR3 DNA sequence: TGTGCCTGGAGTGCAGGGGCAGGGACTGAAGCTTTCTTT. Translated: CAWSAGAGTEAFF. The full variable domain, in which reference TRBV30 and TRBJ1-1 provide the parts outside the CDR3, is SQTIHQWPATLVQPVGSPLSLECTVEGTSNPNLYWYRQAAGRGLQLLFYSVGIGQISSEVPQNLSASRPQDRQFILSSKKLLLSDSGFYLCAWSAGAGTEAFFGQGTRLTVV.

The chain carries TRBV11-3 and TRBJ2-7; tentatively, D is TRBD1 (5 bases). The CDR3 extends over 14 amino acids. Deletions cut 1 base from V and 2 bases from J, with 9 bases between. Germline CDR1 SGHNT, CDR2 YENEEA. In DNA, the CDR3 is TGTGCCAGCAGCTTAGGGGGCCGACCCTACGAGCAGTACTTC. This translates into CASSLGGRPYEQYF.

The J gene is TRBJ1-3, the V gene TRBV7-9; 8 nucleotides agree with TRBD1. The CDR3 consists of 17 residues. Per the germline V gene, CDR1 is SEHNR and CDR2 is FQNEAQ (reference sequence). V lost 3 bases to trimming and J lost 1 base; unmatched junction nucleotides: 8. The CDR3 DNA reads as TGTGCCAGCAGCTTGAGACAGGGGATCATTTCTGGAAACACCATATATTTT. Its protein product is CASSLRQGIISGNTIYF. Full variable domain (outside the CDR3, taken from reference TRBV7-9 and TRBJ1-3): DTGVSQNPRHKITKRGQNVTFRCDPISEHNRLYWYRQTLGQGPEFLTYFQNEAQLEKSRLLSDRFSAERPKGSFSTLEIQRTEQGDSAMYLCASSLRQGIISGNTIYFGEGSWLTVV.

This chain joins TRBV6-1 and TRBJ1-2; the match to TRBD1 covers 8 bases. The CDR3 has 13 residues. The junction had 6 bases not matched to a gene; V was cut back by 6 bases and J by 6 bases. Per germline, CDR1 MNHNS and CDR2 SASEGT. CDR3 sequence reads: CASRAPGQDGYTF. CDR3 coding DNA: TGTGCCAGCAGAGCTCCGGGACAGGATGGCTACACCTTC.

The V gene is TRBV2, the J gene TRBJ1-2; D ambiguous. V was cut by 1 base and J by 10 bases, with 13 bases left in between. The germline V gene encodes CDR1 SNHLY and CDR2 FYNNEI. The CDR3 covers 13 residues. CDR3 residues: CASSEVQAAPYTF. The CDR3 bases are TGTGCCAGCAGTGAAGTGCAGGCCGCCCCCTACACCTTC. Full variable domain (outside the CDR3, taken from reference TRBV2 and TRBJ1-2): EPEVTQTPSHQVTQMGQEVILRCVPISNHLYFYWYRQILGQKVEFLVSFYNNEISEKSEIFDDQFSVERPDGSNFTLKIRSTKLEDSAMYFCASSEVQAAPYTFGSGTRLTVV.

This chain joins TRBV5-4 and TRBJ2-6, with 8 bases matching TRBD1. The CDR3 extends over 16 amino acids. The V and J ends lost 7 bases and 1 base, in that order; junction bases with no gene match: 7. Per the germline V gene, CDR1 is SGHNT and CDR2 is YYREEE (reference sequence). The CDR3 reads CASHLQGASGANVLTF. DNA of the CDR3: TGTGCCAGCCACCTTCAGGGGGCTTCTGGGGCCAACGTCCTGACTTTC.

This rearrangement joins TRBV2 to TRBJ1-5; a weak D match, TRBD1 (5 bases). The V gene's germline CDR1 is SNHLY and CDR2 FYNNEI. This CDR3 spans 14 amino acids. Trimming took 5 bases from V and 2 from J, leaving 10 bases between them. The CDR3 sequence is CASSSQGGNQPQHF. In DNA form, the CDR3 reads TGTGCCAGCAGTAGTCAGGGTGGCAATCAGCCCCAGCATTTT.

This sequence joins TRBV6-1 and TRBJ2-1; unclear D gene. The CDR3 sequence is 13 residues long. Trimming cost V 8 bases and J 9 bases, with 17 bases left between them. The germline gives CDR1 MNHNS, CDR2 SASEGT. The CDR3 region is CASQARLRLEQFF. CDR3 nucleotides: TGTGCCAGCCAAGCACGACTCAGACTTGAGCAGTTCTTC.

The rearrangement joins TRBV29-1 to TRBJ2-7, with TRBD1 matching 9 bases. Germline lookup yields CDR1 SQVTM and CDR2 ANQGSEA. V lost 4 bases and J lost 7; bases outside the gene matches: 11. The CDR3 sequence is 14 residues long. The CDR3 reads CSVAGDRDVPEQYF. The CDR3 coding sequence is TGCAGCGTTGCGGGGGACAGGGACGTCCCTGAGCAGTACTTC.

The chain has TRBV11-2 and TRBJ2-7, with 7 bases aligning to TRBD2. The germline gives CDR1 SGHAT, CDR2 FQNNGV. This CDR3 contains 14 residues. J gave up 2 bases and V 5 bases, and 6 bases lay outside the gene matches. CDR3 sequence: CASSLLAPTYEQYF. DNA of the CDR3: TGTGCCAGCAGCCTACTAGCGCCTACCTACGAGCAGTACTTC.

The chain combines TRBV6-5 with TRBJ2-1; 9 bases agree with TRBD2. Germline lookup yields CDR1 MNHEY and CDR2 SVGAGI. V lost 6 bases to trimming and J lost 8 bases; unmatched junction nucleotides: 8. This CDR3 comprises 14 residues. The CDR3 here is CASSNSGSRDEQFF. In DNA, the CDR3 is TGTGCCAGCAGCAATAGCGGGAGTAGAGATGAGCAGTTCTTC.

This clone was observed a single time. J is TRBJ1-2 and V is TRBV6-5, with 9 nucleotides matching TRBD1. The CDR3 is made up of 14 amino acids. V lost 5 bases, J lost 2 bases, and 3 bases stayed unmatched. Germline CDR1 is MNHEY and CDR2 is SVGAGI. CDR3 coding DNA: TGTGCCAGCAGTAGGACAGGGGAAAACTATGGCTACACCTTC. Translation: CASSRTGENYGYTF.

The rearrangement uses TRBV18 and TRBJ1-6; possibly TRBD1 for D (6 bases). CDR1 and CDR2 (germline): KGHSH, LQKENI. This CDR3 is built from 16 residues. V lost 4 bases to trimming and J lost 4 bases, with 14 bases between them. In nucleotides, the CDR3 is TGTGCCAGCTCACAATTCGACAGGCCTTATAATTCACCCCTCCACTTT. Its translation: CASSQFDRPYNSPLHF.

The chain combines TRBV11-3 with TRBJ2-5; D is perhaps TRBD1 (6 bases). The germline gives CDR1 SGHNT, CDR2 YENEEA. The CDR3 length is 15 residues. Trimming took off 5 bases at V and 4 bases at J, with 17 bases between the two ends. The CDR3 region has the DNA TGTGCCAGCAGCCGATTTCGCTCAGGGGTAGAGACCCAGTACTTC. It specifies CASSRFRSGVETQYF.

J is TRBJ1-1 and V is TRBV30, with 8 bases aligning to TRBD1. V shed 2 bases and J 8 bases; nucleotides not matched to a gene: 10. The CDR3 is 14 residues long. CDR1 is GTSNPN, CDR2 SVGIG, per germline (reference sequence). The CDR3 nucleotides read TGTGCCTGGAGTAGGGACAGGTTCCTGGGGGAAGCTTTCTTT. Amino acid sequence: CAWSRDRFLGEAFF. Complete variable domain (other parts from reference TRBV30 and TRBJ1-1): SQTIHQWPATLVQPVGSPLSLECTVEGTSNPNLYWYRQAAGRGLQLLFYSVGIGQISSEVPQNLSASRPQDRQFILSSKKLLLSDSGFYLCAWSRDRFLGEAFFGQGTRLTVV.

The rearrangement joins TRBV5-1 to TRBJ1-6, with a possible D match to TRBD1 (5 bases). This CDR3 is 16 amino acids long. Germline V CDR1 and CDR2: SGHRS, YFSETQ. The V gene lost 2 bases and the J gene lost 0 bases, with 9 bases spanning the gap. DNA of the CDR3: TGCGCCAGCAGCTTCGGGGGGGGCTCCTATAATTCACCCCTCCACTTT. This sequence encodes CASSFGGGSYNSPLHF.